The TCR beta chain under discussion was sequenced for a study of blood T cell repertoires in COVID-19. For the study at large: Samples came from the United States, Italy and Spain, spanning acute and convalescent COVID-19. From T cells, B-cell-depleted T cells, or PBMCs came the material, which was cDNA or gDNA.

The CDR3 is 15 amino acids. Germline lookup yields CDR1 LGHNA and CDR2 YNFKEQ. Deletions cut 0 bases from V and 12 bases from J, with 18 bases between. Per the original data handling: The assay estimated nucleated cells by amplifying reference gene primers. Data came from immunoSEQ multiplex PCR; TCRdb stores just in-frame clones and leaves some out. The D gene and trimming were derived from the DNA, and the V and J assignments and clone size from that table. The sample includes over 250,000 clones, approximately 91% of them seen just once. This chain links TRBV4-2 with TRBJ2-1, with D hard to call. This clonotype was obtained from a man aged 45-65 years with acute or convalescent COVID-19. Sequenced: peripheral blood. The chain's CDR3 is CASSQDPTRSGAQFF. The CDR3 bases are TGTGCCAGCAGCCAAGATCCCACTCGGTCAGGCGCGCAGTTCTTC.